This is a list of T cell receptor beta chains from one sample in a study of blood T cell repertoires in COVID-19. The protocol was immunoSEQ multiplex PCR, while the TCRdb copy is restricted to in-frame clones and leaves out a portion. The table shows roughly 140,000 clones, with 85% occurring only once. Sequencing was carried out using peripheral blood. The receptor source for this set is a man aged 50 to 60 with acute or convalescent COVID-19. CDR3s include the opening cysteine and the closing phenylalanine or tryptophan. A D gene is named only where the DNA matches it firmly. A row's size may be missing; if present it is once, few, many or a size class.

cdr3_aa: CASSPDRALNTGELFF
cdr3_nt: TGTGCCAGCTCCCCCGACAGGGCCCTTAACACCGGGGAGCTGTTTTTT
j_call: TRBJ2-2
cdr3_length: 16
d_call: TRBD1
clone_size: .
v_call: TRBV18

cdr3_aa: CAISESPDNEQFF
cdr3_nt: TGTGCCATCAGTGAGTCGCCGGACAATGAGCAGTTCTTC
j_call: TRBJ2-1
cdr3_length: 13
d_call: .
clone_size: .
v_call: TRBV10-3

cdr3_aa: CASSPPGPNTGELFF
cdr3_nt: TGTGCCAGCTCACCACCGGGGCCGAACACCGGGGAGCTGTTTTTT
j_call: TRBJ2-2
cdr3_length: 15
d_call: .
clone_size: .
v_call: TRBV18

cdr3_aa: CASSIKGDYTF
cdr3_nt: TGTGCCAGTAGTATTAAGGGGGATTACACCTTC
j_call: TRBJ1-2
cdr3_length: 11
d_call: .
clone_size: .
v_call: TRBV19

cdr3_aa: CASSQDLGRGYNEQFF
cdr3_nt: TGTGCCAGCAGCCAAGACCTCGGACGGGGGTACAATGAGCAGTTCTTC
j_call: TRBJ2-1
cdr3_length: 16
d_call: .
clone_size: .
v_call: TRBV3-1/TRBV3-2

cdr3_aa: CSVERSSSRETQYF
cdr3_nt: TGCAGCGTCGAGCGGAGCAGCAGCCGGGAGACCCAGTACTTC
j_call: TRBJ2-5
cdr3_length: 14
d_call: .
clone_size: .
v_call: TRBV29-1

cdr3_aa: CASSLAVGGPLDEQFF
cdr3_nt: TGCGCCAGCAGCTTGGCCGTGGGGGGGCCATTGGATGAGCAGTTCTTC
j_call: TRBJ2-1
cdr3_length: 16
d_call: .
clone_size: .
v_call: TRBV5-1

cdr3_aa: CASSIDHKGQGGTQYF
cdr3_nt: TGTGCCAGTAGTATAGATCATAAGGGACAGGGAGGGACCCAGTACTTC
j_call: TRBJ2-5
cdr3_length: 16
d_call: TRBD1
clone_size: .
v_call: TRBV19

cdr3_aa: CASGLVQLGQAILLRNTEAFF
cdr3_nt: TGTGCTAGTGGTTTGGTACAATTGGGACAGGCGATTCTGCTTAGAAACACTGAAGCTTTCTTT
j_call: TRBJ1-1
cdr3_length: 21
d_call: TRBD1
clone_size: .
v_call: TRBV12-5

cdr3_aa: CASCVRAGLNEQFF
cdr3_nt: TGTGCCAGCTGCGTCAGGGCCGGGTTGAATGAGCAGTTCTTC
j_call: TRBJ2-1
cdr3_length: 14
d_call: .
clone_size: .
v_call: TRBV2

cdr3_aa: CASSQTGGSPLHF
cdr3_nt: TGTGCCAGCAGCCAAACTGGCGGTTCACCCCTCCACTTT
j_call: TRBJ1-6
cdr3_length: 13
d_call: .
clone_size: .
v_call: TRBV14

cdr3_aa: CASSYPGGTEAFF
cdr3_nt: TGTGCCAGCAGTTACCCGGGGGGCACTGAAGCTTTCTTT
j_call: TRBJ1-1
cdr3_length: 13
d_call: .
clone_size: .
v_call: TRBV6-5

cdr3_aa: CASSLIITDTQYF
cdr3_nt: TGTGCCAGCAGCTTAATAATCACAGATACGCAGTATTTT
j_call: TRBJ2-3
cdr3_length: 13
d_call: .
clone_size: .
v_call: TRBV13

cdr3_aa: CASSVGQDGYF
cdr3_nt: TGTGCCAGCAGTGTTGGACAGGACGGGTACTTC
j_call: TRBJ2-7
cdr3_length: 11
d_call: TRBD1
clone_size: once
v_call: TRBV28

cdr3_aa: CASSLALAGDNEQFF
cdr3_nt: TGTGCCAGCAGTTTAGCACTAGCGGGGGACAATGAGCAGTTCTTC
j_call: TRBJ2-1
cdr3_length: 15
d_call: TRBD2
clone_size: .
v_call: TRBV27

cdr3_aa: CASSQGLAGAKNIQYF
cdr3_nt: TGTGCCAGCAGCCAGGGACTAGCGGGAGCCAAAAACATTCAGTACTTC
j_call: TRBJ2-4
cdr3_length: 16
d_call: TRBD2
clone_size: .
v_call: TRBV11-2

cdr3_aa: CASSLAGMGYEQYF
cdr3_nt: TGTGCCAGCAGCTTGGCAGGGATGGGGTACGAGCAGTACTTC
j_call: TRBJ2-7
cdr3_length: 14
d_call: .
clone_size: .
v_call: TRBV5-5

cdr3_aa: CAWRRDSTDTQYF
cdr3_nt: TGTGCCTGGAGGCGGGATAGCACAGATACGCAGTATTTT
j_call: TRBJ2-3
cdr3_length: 13
d_call: .
clone_size: .
v_call: TRBV30

cdr3_aa: CASSLSTGWHEQFF
cdr3_nt: TGTGCCAGCAGTTTATCGACGGGATGGCATGAGCAGTTCTTC
j_call: TRBJ2-1
cdr3_length: 14
d_call: .
clone_size: .
v_call: TRBV27

cdr3_aa: CASSFTGADTQYF
cdr3_nt: TGTGCCAGCAGCTTCACAGGAGCAGATACGCAGTATTTT
j_call: TRBJ2-3
cdr3_length: 13
d_call: .
clone_size: .
v_call: TRBV11-2